This note documents a single T cell receptor beta chain sequence. Its antigen is currently unknown. The data originate from a study of sequential checkpoint blockade in melanoma. For the study at large: First-line arms were nivolumab then ipilimumab, or the reverse, randomized 1:1. After nivolumab or ipilimumab alone, about 22 patients had week-13 rebiopsies. DNA from 95 or so pretreatment tumor samples underwent TCRβ immunosequencing.

CDR1 is ENHRY and CDR2 is SYGVKD in the germline V gene. The CDR3 length is 14 residues. V dropped 0 bases and J dropped 7 bases, with 13 bases sitting between them. Study-level findings and limits: For nivolumab-first patients, baseline tumor clonality was associated with response.

Sample treatment: randomized to nivolumab then ipilimumab (arm A) or the reverse (arm B). Sequencing used immunoSEQ multiplex PCR; TCRdb keeps in-frame clones, though not all of them. This sample has some 6,000 clones, with under 25% found just once. This chain links TRBV10-3 with TRBJ2-7, with D perhaps being TRBD1 or TRBD2 (6 bases each). This specimen consisted of tumor tissue (inferred from file names), obtained from a patient given nivolumab and ipilimumab in sequence. The TCR comes from a human donor with melanoma. The CDR3: CAISESWGAGEQYF. For the CDR3, the DNA is TGTGCCATCAGTGAGTCTTGGGGGGCGGGGGAGCAGTACTTC.